This is a list of T cell receptor beta chains from one sample in a study of Ad26.COV2.S vaccination and SARS-CoV-2 variants. Profiled with immunoSEQ multiplex PCR; TCRdb holds only in-frame clones, not every one. The sample holds around 320,000 clones, around 81% seen once. This specimen consisted of peripheral blood, obtained in a trial of Ad26.COV2.S vaccine versus placebo. The receptors stem from a person aged 18-60 years who received the Ad26.COV2.S COVID-19 vaccine or a placebo. The conserved cysteine and the conserved F or W are not part of the CDR3 here.

j_gene,v_gene,CDR3aa
TRBJ2-3,TRBV5-4,ASAAGPLTDTQY
TRBJ1-2,TRBV3-1/TRBV3-2,ASSLRRNYGYT
TRBJ2-7,TRBV27,ASSRRDRLSYEQY
TRBJ2-3,TRBV5-4,ASSWQTGEGTDTQY
TRBJ2-7,TRBV27,ASSLSSQREQY
TRBJ2-5,TRBV7-7,ASSLGVAGRGQETQY
TRBJ1-6,TRBV30,AWSVRGGCPYNSPLH
TRBJ2-7,TRBV2,ASSSITGVEQY
TRBJ1-6,TRBV6-5,ASSTREDNSPLH
TRBJ1-6,TRBV19,ASRGVANSPLH
TRBJ2-7,TRBV7-2,ASSLTKATPYEQY
TRBJ1-4,TRBV7-9,ASSLTDRGSNEKLF
TRBJ2-7,TRBV4-1,ASSNRGSGLQY
TRBJ2-5,TRBV5-6,ASSRRTGRQETQY
TRBJ2-5,TRBV6-5,AASRQGTQY
TRBJ1-4,TRBV5-1,ASALDGLQTTNEKLF
TRBJ2-6,TRBV11-3,ASSSGANVLT
TRBJ1-1,TRBV4-1,ASSQTDRGGSEAF